What follows are 7 T cell receptor beta chains derived from one specimen sequenced in a study of blood T cell repertoires in COVID-19. Measured with immunoSEQ multiplex PCR; TCRdb has only the in-frame clones, and not every one. The sample yields about 290,000 clones, roughly nine tenths seen once. The source material was peripheral blood. The receptors come from a woman younger than 45 with COVID-19, enrolled during active disease.

The chain carries TRBV5-4 and TRBJ1-1; 9 bases match TRBD1. The CDR3 loop spans 16 amino acids. The germline CDR1 and CDR2 sequences are SGHNT and YYREEE (reference sequence). V was clipped by 4 bases and J by 2 bases; unmatched bases: 9. CDR3: CASSPGTGIGNTEAFF. The CDR3, as DNA: TGTGCCAGCAGCCCTGGGACAGGGATAGGTAACACTGAAGCTTTCTTT. Drawing the rest from reference TRBV5-4 and TRBJ1-1, the complete variable domain is ETGVTQSPTHLIKTRGQQVTLRCSSQSGHNTVSWYQQALGQGPQFIFQYYREEENGRGNFPPRFSGLQFPNYSSELNVNALELDDSALYLCASSPGTGIGNTEAFFGQGTRLTVV.

The chain recombines TRBV5-1 with TRBJ1-6; 9 bases align to TRBD1. J lost 9 bases, V lost 4 bases, and 5 bases had no gene match. Germline V gene data show CDR1 as SGHRS and CDR2 as YFSETQ. The CDR3 spans 14 residues. This CDR3 reads CASSGTGYGSPLHF. In DNA form, the CDR3 reads TGCGCCAGCAGCGGGACAGGGTATGGTTCACCCCTCCACTTT.

V gene TRBV29-1 combines with J gene TRBJ2-5; perhaps TRBD2 as D (6 bases). The V gene lost 2 bases and the J gene lost 6 bases, with 10 bases spanning the gap. This CDR3 has 12 amino acids. From germline, CDR1 is SQVTM and CDR2 ANQGSEA. The CDR3 DNA sequence: TGCAGCGTTGAAAAGGGCGGGAAGACCCAGTACTTC. Translating it yields CSVEKGGKTQYF.

The gene calls are TRBV5-1 and TRBJ2-1, with TRBD1 as a possible D gene (5 bases). The length of the CDR3 is 14 residues. V was shortened by 0 bases and J by 5 bases, with 9 bases between the two germline ends. Germline loops: CDR1 SGHRS, CDR2 YFSETQ. This chain's CDR3 is CASSLGQPNNEQFF. The CDR3 DNA is TGCGCCAGCAGCTTGGGACAGCCGAACAATGAGCAGTTCTTC.

This clone has just a few counts. This CDR3 is also generated by other DNA sequences in the sample. This chain joins TRBV27 and TRBJ1-4; a weak D match, TRBD1 (6 bases). CDR3 size: 14 residues. The V gene's germline CDR1 is MNHEY and CDR2 SMNVEV (reference sequence). The germline V and J ends were trimmed by 3 bases and 4 bases, with 9 bases remaining between them. DNA for the CDR3: TGTGCCAGCAGTTTCGACAGGCTTAATGAAAAACTGTTTTTT. Its protein product is CASSFDRLNEKLFF.

The CDR3 nucleotides read TGTGCCAGCACCCAATTGGGGGGGCGCAGGGCGGAGAACTATGGCTACACCTTC. Encoded protein: CASTQLGGRRAENYGYTF. J is TRBJ1-2 and V is TRBV28, with D possibly TRBD1 on 6 matching bases. V shed 7 bases and J shed 2 bases, with 26 bases lying between them. The CDR3 loop spans 18 amino acids. Germline CDR1 reads MDHEN; CDR2 reads SYDVKM.

The V gene is TRBV29-1, the J gene TRBJ2-1, with D perhaps TRBD1 (6 bases). This CDR3 is built from 15 residues. Per germline, CDR1 SQVTM and CDR2 ANQGSEA. Trimming cost V 7 bases and J 5 bases, with 21 bases left between them. CDR3 in DNA: TGCAGCGCGCCGCCGAAAGGACAGTCTGACAATGAGCAGTTCTTC. Translating gives CSAPPKGQSDNEQFF.